The present entry profiles one T cell receptor beta chain with its context. Its antigen remains unidentified. Looked up from germline, CDR1 is GTSNPN and CDR2 is SVGIG (reference sequence). Trimming left V 8 bases short and J 2 bases short, with 14 bases between. This CDR3 has 13 amino acids. These data belong to a study of cytomegalovirus exposure and HLA in healthy donors. The wider study: The approximately 690 first-cohort repertoires and the 95 to 150 validation repertoires shared the same platform, a later analysis reported. General study findings and limits: Listed as cytomegalovirus-associated were about 160 TCR beta chains. Subsequent analysis found a tendency for first-cohort TCR clusters to co-occur within the 95 to 150 validation repertoires.

TCRdb keeps only in-frame clones here, not all; method: immunoSEQ multiplex PCR. The data show some 350,000 clones, roughly 87% seen once. It was the roughly 130-subject validation cohort, separate from the roughly 700-subject first cohort, to which the donors belonged. This TCR was recovered from a woman in her 30s in good health and CMV-seropositive. V and J are TRBV30 and TRBJ2-3, with D tentatively TRBD1 or TRBD2 (5 bases each). The sequenced sample consisted of PBMCs. The CDR3 loop reads CALGRDPTDTQYF. As DNA, the CDR3 is TGTGCCCTAGGCAGGGACCCCACAGATACGCAGTATTTT.